This T cell receptor (beta chain) comes out of a study of cytomegalovirus exposure and HLA in healthy donors. Study-wide findings and caveats: The classifier reportedly diagnosed cytomegalovirus status with high specificity and sensitivity. V- and J-gene trimming of TCR beta was linked (in a later analysis) to a missense DCLRE1C variant. Testing in vitro showed a few CMV-associated chains specific for CMV antigens.

Use of 60 Vbeta and 13 Jbeta primers characterized the PCR. Assay used: immunoSEQ multiplex PCR; TCRdb lists only in-frame clones, some missing. The sample lists under 200,000 clones, roughly 80% seen once, with 6.5% to 7.5% in the top ten. As to this clone: Its antigen is undetermined.

The CDR3 is 14 residues long. Germline values: CDR1 LNHDA, CDR2 SQIVND (reference sequence). J was trimmed by 4 bases and V by 3 bases; bases with no gene match: 4. The material sequenced was PBMCs. V and J are TRBV19 and TRBJ2-7, with 9 bases aligning to TRBD1. The clonotype originates from a woman aged 30 to 39 in good health and CMV-seropositive. The CDR3 reads CASSIGGTGYEQYF. In DNA form, the CDR3 reads TGTGCCAGTAGTATCGGAGGGACAGGGTACGAGCAGTACTTC. The complete variable domain, with remaining parts taken from reference TRBV19 and TRBJ2-7, reads DGGITQSPKYLFRKEGQNVTLSCEQNLNHDAMYWYRQDPGQGLRLIYYSQIVNDFQKGDIAEGYSVSREKKESFPLTVTSAQKNPTAFYLCASSIGGTGYEQYFGPGTRLTVT.